The clone carrying this T cell receptor beta chain was picked up many times. The target antigen is unknown. This specimen comes from a study of glioma-infiltrating T cells. Points from the study as a whole: Tissue-blood divergence was below expectation in non-neoplastic patients, above in gliomas. Only very few CDR3 sequences appeared in both tissue and blood.

Trimming stripped 1 base from V and 0 bases from J, with 9 bases between. The germline V gene has CDR1 SGHVS and CDR2 FQNEAQ. The CDR3 totals 15 residues. Using RNA template, CDR3s of TCR alpha and beta were amplified with iRepertoire arm-PCR. Input was roughly 85-450 ng of tissue mRNA or PBMC total RNA. A single record per CDR3 protein comes from TCRdb applying MiXCR to the multiplex PCR reads. The sample carries about 89,000 distinct CDR3 sequences, 20% to 25% recorded once. This TCR was sampled from a human donor with low-grade glioma or glioblastoma, undergoing nonglioma brain surgery, or in good health (not recorded which). The chain employs TRBV7-8 and TRBJ1-2; D ambiguous. The sample comprised glioma tissue, nonneoplastic brain tissue, or PBMCs (not recorded which). CDR3 DNA: TGTGCCAGCAGCTTAGTTGCCGGAACTAACTATGGCTACACCTTC. Translating it yields CASSLVAGTNYGYTF.